The subject of this entry is one TCR beta chain. Its target is unknown. Between the trimmed V and J ends, which lost 0 bases and 0 bases, there was a span of 9 bases. Germline-derived CDR1 and CDR2 are KGHDR and SFDVKD. This CDR3 region has 16 residues. The sample comes from a study of CD8 T cells in ankylosing spondylitis. It was by quantitative 5'-RACE with molecular barcodes that TCR beta libraries were made. MiXCR, applied by TCRdb to the 5' RACE reads, yields one record per CDR3 protein. Of about 200,000 distinct CDR3 sequences listed, more than 5.5% were seen once; the top ten hold over 12%. Study-level points and caveats: CD8+ disease-linked clones were present at relatively low frequencies in blood. Characteristic of ankylosing spondylitis blood, it appeared, was a TCR beta motif comprising roughly 8 highly homologous variants. Reportedly, matched ankylosing spondylitis synovial fluid was significantly enriched for disease-linked clones.

Sequenced material: blood, either unsorted or a sorted T cell fraction (not recorded which). The chain uses TRBV24-1 and TRBJ2-3; the D is unclear. This TCR came from a male donor with ankylosing spondylitis. DNA of the CDR3: TGTGCCACCAGTGATTTGATGTCGGTGAGCACAGATACGCAGTATTTT. This sequence encodes CATSDLMSVSTDTQYF.